This TCR beta chain was profiled in a study of blood T cells in healthy people across ages. Germline CDR1 reads MDHEN; CDR2 reads SYDVKM. CDR3 size: 17 residues. The V gene end was trimmed by 1 base and the J gene end by 2 bases; junction bases not matched to a gene: 7. The table lists this clonotype with a few counts. Donors were systemically healthy Caucasian individuals from Russia aged roughly 6 to 100 years. A second PCR of 7 to 11 cycles used a sample-barcoded 5' primer and a J-beta primer mix. From each sample, at least 2.5 million paired-end reads containing CDR3 were obtained. TCRdb recomputed calls from the 5' RACE reads with MiXCR, one row per CDR3 protein. The data contain around 1,000,000 distinct CDR3 sequences, approximately 25% of them singletons. This same sample was also taken into another study, of T cells of mothers and their children. Per that study: The authors added sample barcodes and 2-4 random nucleotides using the M1S primer of the second PCR. Sequencing returned over 9 million TCR beta CDR3 reads per mother and 3 million to 3.5 million per child.

This clonotype was sampled from a girl aged 2-10 years in good health. This rearrangement joins TRBV28 to TRBJ2-5, with 10 bases matching TRBD1. Input material: blood. CDR3 nucleotide sequence: TGTGCCAGCAGTTTATTCGGCGGGACAGGGGTACAAGAGACCCAGTACTTC. Translated: CASSLFGGTGVQETQYF.